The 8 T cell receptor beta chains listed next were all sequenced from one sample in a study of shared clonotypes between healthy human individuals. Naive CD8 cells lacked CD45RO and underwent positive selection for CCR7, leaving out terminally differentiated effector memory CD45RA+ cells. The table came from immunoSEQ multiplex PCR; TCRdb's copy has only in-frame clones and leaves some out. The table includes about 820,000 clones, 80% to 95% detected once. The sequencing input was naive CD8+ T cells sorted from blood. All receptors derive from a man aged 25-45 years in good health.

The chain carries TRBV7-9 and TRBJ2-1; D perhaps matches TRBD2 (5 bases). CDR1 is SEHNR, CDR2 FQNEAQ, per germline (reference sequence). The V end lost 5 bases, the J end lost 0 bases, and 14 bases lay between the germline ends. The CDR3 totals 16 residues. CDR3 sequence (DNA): TGTGCCAGCAGCCCCAGGACTGGCCTCTCCTACAATGAGCAGTTCTTC. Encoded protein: CASSPRTGLSYNEQFF.

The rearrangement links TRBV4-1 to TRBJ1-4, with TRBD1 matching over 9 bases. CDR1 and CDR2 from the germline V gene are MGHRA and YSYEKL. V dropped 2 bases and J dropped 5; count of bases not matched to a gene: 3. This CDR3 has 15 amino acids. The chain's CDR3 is CASSQLGTGNEKLFF. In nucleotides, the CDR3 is TGCGCCAGCAGCCAACTAGGGACAGGGAATGAAAAACTGTTTTTT.

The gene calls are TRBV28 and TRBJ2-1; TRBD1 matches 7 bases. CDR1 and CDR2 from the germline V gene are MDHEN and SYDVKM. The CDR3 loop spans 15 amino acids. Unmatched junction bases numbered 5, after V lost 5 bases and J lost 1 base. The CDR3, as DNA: TGTGCCAGCAGTAAGGGGGCGGAATCCTACAATGAGCAGTTCTTC. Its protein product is CASSKGAESYNEQFF.

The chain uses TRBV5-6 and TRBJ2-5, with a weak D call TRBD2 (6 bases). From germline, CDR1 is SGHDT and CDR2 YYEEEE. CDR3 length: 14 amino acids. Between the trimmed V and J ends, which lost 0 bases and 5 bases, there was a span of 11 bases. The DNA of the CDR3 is TGTGCCAGCAGCTTGGCGGAGGGTCCGGAGACCCAGTACTTC. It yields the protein CASSLAEGPETQYF. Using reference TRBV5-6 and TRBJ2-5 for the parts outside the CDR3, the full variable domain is DAGVTQSPTHLIKTRGQQVTLRCSPKSGHDTVSWYQQALGQGPQFIFQYYEEEERQRGNFPDRFSGHQFPNYSSELNVNALLLGDSALYLCASSLAEGPETQYFGPGTRLLVL.

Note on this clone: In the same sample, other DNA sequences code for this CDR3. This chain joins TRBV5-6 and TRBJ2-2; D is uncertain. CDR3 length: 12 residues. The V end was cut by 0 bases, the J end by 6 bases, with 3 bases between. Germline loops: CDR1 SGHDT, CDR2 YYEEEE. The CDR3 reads CASSLVAGELFF. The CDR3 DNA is TGTGCCAGCAGCTTGGTTGCCGGGGAGCTGTTTTTT.

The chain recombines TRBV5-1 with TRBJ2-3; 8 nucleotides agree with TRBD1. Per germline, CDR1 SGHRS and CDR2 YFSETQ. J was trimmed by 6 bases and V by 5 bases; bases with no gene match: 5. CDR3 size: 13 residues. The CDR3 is CASRPDRGDTQYF. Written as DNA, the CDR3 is TGCGCCAGCAGACCTGACAGGGGTGATACGCAGTATTTT.

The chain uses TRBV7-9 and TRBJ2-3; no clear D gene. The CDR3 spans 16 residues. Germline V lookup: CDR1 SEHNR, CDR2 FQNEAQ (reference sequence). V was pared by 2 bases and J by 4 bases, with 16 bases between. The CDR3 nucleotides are TGTGCCAGCAGCTTAACTCCGGCTTCAGCTTCAGATACGCAGTATTTT. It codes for CASSLTPASASDTQYF.

CDR3 amino acids: CASSDSLAGAPDTQYF. The CDR3 bases are TGCGCCAGCAGCGATTCACTAGCGGGAGCCCCGGATACGCAGTATTTT. This chain links TRBV4-1 with TRBJ2-3; 11 bases fit TRBD2. This CDR3 comprises 16 residues. V was clipped by 5 bases and J by 6 bases; unmatched bases: 10. CDR1 is MGHRA, CDR2 YSYEKL, per germline.